This is a list of T cell receptor beta chains from one sample in a study of beta chain features in type 1 diabetes. Clones were sequenced by immunoSEQ multiplex PCR, and TCRdb holds only the in-frame ones, with some missing. The sample lists under 300,000 clones, around 21% occurring once. Sequencing input: naive CD4+ T cells from blood. The source is a woman in her thirties or forties with type 1 diabetes. Both conserved end residues are part of each CDR3. Fields, in order: clone size, V gene, D gene, J gene, CDR3 protein, CDR3 DNA. The D gene is left open where the match is weak. Only some rows state a clone size, as once, few, many or a class for expanded clones.

clone size: few; V gene: TRBV28; D gene: NA; J gene: TRBJ2-2; CDR3 protein: CASSLGGAQTGELFF; CDR3 DNA: TGTGCCAGCAGTTTAGGGGGGGCTCAAACCGGGGAGCTGTTTTTT
clone size: few; V gene: TRBV29-1; D gene: TRBD1; J gene: TRBJ2-5; CDR3 protein: CSVVRTGETQYF; CDR3 DNA: TGCAGCGTTGTTCGGACAGGGGAGACCCAGTACTTC
clone size: NA; V gene: TRBV13; D gene: TRBD2; J gene: TRBJ2-4; CDR3 protein: CASSHRTGGDIQYF; CDR3 DNA: TGTGCCAGCAGTCATAGGACCGGGGGGGACATTCAGTACTTC
clone size: few; V gene: TRBV7-8; D gene: NA; J gene: TRBJ2-7; CDR3 protein: CASSFPRWHEEQYF; CDR3 DNA: TGTGCCAGCAGCTTCCCTCGATGGCATGAAGAGCAGTACTTC
clone size: NA; V gene: TRBV7-8; D gene: TRBD1; J gene: TRBJ1-2; CDR3 protein: CASSRAADRLYGYTF; CDR3 DNA: TGTGCCAGCAGCCGGGCCGCGGACAGGCTCTATGGCTACACCTTC
clone size: NA; V gene: TRBV7-3; D gene: TRBD1; J gene: TRBJ1-2; CDR3 protein: CASNPGQGATGYTF; CDR3 DNA: TGTGCCAGCAACCCGGGACAGGGGGCGACTGGCTACACCTTC
clone size: few; V gene: TRBV29-1; D gene: NA; J gene: TRBJ2-3; CDR3 protein: CSVDRDTQYF; CDR3 DNA: TGCAGCGTTGATAGAGATACGCAGTATTTT
clone size: few; V gene: TRBV29-1; D gene: NA; J gene: TRBJ2-3; CDR3 protein: CSVFRVLGRIGEDTQYF; CDR3 DNA: TGCAGCGTTTTCCGCGTCCTAGGCCGGATCGGTGAAGATACGCAGTATTTT
clone size: NA; V gene: TRBV28; D gene: NA; J gene: TRBJ1-1; CDR3 protein: CASKAVVSTEAFF; CDR3 DNA: TGTGCCAGCAAAGCGGTGGTAAGCACTGAAGCTTTCTTT
clone size: few; V gene: TRBV19; D gene: NA; J gene: TRBJ2-6; CDR3 protein: CASSMGGLTGSGANVLTF; CDR3 DNA: TGTGCCAGTAGTATGGGTGGACTAACGGGTTCGGGGGCCAACGTCCTGACTTTC
clone size: few; V gene: TRBV18; D gene: NA; J gene: TRBJ2-7; CDR3 protein: CASSQTSFEQYF; CDR3 DNA: TGTGCCAGCTCACAGACAAGCTTCGAGCAGTACTTC
clone size: NA; V gene: TRBV12-5; D gene: TRBD2; J gene: TRBJ2-1; CDR3 protein: CASGLLAGEQFF; CDR3 DNA: TGTGCTAGTGGTTTGTTAGCGGGTGAGCAGTTCTTC